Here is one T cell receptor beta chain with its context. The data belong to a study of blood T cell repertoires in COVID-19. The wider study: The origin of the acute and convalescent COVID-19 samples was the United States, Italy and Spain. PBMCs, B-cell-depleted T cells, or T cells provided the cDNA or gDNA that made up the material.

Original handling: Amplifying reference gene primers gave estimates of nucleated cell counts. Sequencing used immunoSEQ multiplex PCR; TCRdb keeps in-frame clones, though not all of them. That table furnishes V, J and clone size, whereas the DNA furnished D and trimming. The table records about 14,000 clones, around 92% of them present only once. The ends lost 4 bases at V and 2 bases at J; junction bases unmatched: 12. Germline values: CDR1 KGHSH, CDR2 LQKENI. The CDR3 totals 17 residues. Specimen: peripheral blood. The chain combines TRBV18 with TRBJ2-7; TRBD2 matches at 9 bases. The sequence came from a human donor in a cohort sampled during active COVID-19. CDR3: CASSLLSSGAITYEQYF. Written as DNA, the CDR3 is TGTGCCAGCTCACTATTGTCTAGCGGGGCCATCACCTACGAGCAGTACTTC.